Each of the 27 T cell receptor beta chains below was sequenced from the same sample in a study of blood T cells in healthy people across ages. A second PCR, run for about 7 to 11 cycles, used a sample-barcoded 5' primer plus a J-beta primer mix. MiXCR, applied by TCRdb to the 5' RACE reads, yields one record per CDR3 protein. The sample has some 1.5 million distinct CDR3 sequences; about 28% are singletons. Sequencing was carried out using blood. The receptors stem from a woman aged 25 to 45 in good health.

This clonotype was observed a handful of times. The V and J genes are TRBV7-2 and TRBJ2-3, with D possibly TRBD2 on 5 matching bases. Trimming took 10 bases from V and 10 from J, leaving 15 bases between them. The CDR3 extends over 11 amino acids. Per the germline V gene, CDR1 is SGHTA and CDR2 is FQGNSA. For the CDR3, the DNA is TGTGCCAACACCCAACTAGTCGCGCAGTATTTT. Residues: CANTQLVAQYF.

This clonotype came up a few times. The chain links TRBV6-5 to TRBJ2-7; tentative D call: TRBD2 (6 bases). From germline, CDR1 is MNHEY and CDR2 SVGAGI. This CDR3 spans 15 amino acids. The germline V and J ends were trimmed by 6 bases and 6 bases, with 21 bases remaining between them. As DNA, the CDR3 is TGTGCCAGCAGCCTCTCAGTACAGTCCGGGGGCGAGCAGTACTTC. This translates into CASSLSVQSGGEQYF.

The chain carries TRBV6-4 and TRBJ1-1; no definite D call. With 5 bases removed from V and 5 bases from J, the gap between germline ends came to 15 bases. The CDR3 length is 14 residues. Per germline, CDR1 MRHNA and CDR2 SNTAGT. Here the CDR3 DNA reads TGTGCCAGCAGTCGGGTGGGAGGAGAGACTGAAGCTTTCTTT. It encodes CASSRVGGETEAFF.

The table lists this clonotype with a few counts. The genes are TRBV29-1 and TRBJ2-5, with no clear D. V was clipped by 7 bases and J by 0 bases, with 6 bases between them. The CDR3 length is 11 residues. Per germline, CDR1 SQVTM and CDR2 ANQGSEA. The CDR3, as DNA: TGCAGCGGCACAGACCAAGAGACCCAGTACTTC. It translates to CSGTDQETQYF. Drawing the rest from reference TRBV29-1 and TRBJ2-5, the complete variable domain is SAVISQKPSRDICQRGTSLTIQCQVDSQVTMMFWYRQQPGQSLTLIATANQGSEATYESGFVIDKFPISRPNLTFSTLTVSNMSPEDSSIYLCSGTDQETQYFGPGTRLLVL.

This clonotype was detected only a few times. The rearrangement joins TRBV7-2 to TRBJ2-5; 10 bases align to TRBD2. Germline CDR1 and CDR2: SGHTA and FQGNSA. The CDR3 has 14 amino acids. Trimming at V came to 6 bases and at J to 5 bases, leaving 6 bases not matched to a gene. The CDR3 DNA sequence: TGTGCCAGCAGAGATAGCGGGAGGATTGAGACCCAGTACTTC. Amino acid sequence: CASRDSGRIETQYF.

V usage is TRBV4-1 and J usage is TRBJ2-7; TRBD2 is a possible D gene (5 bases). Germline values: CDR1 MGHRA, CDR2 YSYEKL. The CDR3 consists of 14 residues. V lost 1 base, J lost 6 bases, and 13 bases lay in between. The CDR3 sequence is CASSQVARVGEQYF. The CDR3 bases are TGCGCCAGCAGCCAAGTGGCGAGGGTGGGCGAGCAGTACTTC.

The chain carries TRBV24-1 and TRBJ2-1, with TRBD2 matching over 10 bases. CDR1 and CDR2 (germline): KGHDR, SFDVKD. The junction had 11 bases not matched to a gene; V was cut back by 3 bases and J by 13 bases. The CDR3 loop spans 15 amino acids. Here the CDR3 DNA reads TGTGCCACCAGTGATGTAGCGGGAGGCATTGACGAACAGTTCTTC. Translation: CATSDVAGGIDEQFF.

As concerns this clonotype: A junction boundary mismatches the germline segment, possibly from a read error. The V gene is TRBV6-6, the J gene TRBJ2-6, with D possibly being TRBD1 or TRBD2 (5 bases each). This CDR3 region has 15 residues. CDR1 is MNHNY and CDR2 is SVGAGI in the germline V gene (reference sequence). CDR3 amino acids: CASSYSDSGANVPTF. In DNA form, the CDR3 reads TGTGCCAGCAGTTACTCGGACTCTGGGGCCAACGTCCCGACTTTC.

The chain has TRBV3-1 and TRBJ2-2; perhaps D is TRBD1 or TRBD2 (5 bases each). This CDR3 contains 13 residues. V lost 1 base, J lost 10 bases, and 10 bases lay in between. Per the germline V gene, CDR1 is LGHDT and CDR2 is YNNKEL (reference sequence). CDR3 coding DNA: TGTGCCAGCAGCCAAGTTTGGGGGAAGGAGCTGTTTTTT. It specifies CASSQVWGKELFF.

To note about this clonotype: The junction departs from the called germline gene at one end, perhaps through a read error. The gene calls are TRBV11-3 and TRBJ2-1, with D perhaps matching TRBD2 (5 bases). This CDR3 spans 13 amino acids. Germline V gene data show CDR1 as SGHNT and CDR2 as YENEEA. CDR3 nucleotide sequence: TGTGCCGGCAGCTTGGGAGCTAACAATGAGCAGTTCTTC. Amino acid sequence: CAGSLGANNEQFF. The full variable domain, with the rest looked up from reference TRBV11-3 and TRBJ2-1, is EAGVVQSPRYKIIEKKQPVAFWCNPISGHNTLYWYLQNLGQGPELLIRYENEEAVDDSQLPKDRFSAERLKGVDSTLKIQPAELGDSAVYLCAGSLGANNEQFFGPGTRLTVL.

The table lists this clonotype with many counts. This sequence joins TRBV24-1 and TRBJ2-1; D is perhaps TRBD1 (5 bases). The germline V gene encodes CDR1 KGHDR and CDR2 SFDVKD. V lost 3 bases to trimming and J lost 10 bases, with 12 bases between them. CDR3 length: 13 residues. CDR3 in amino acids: CATSDLQVSEQFF. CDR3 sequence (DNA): TGTGCCACCAGTGATCTACAGGTTTCGGAGCAGTTCTTC.

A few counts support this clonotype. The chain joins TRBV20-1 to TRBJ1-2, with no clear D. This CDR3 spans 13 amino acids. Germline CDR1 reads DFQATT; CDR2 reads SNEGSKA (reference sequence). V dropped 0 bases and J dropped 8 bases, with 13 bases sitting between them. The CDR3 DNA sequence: TGCAGTGCTAGAGAATCGGGGTATCAAGGCTACACCTTC. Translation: CSARESGYQGYTF.

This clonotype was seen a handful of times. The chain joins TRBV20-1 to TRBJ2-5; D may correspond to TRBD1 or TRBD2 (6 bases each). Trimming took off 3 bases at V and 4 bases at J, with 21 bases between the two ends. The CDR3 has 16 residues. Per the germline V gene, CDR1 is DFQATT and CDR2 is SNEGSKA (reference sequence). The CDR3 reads CSASFPGDMGAETQYF. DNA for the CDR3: TGCAGTGCTAGTTTTCCGGGGGACATGGGGGCAGAGACCCAGTACTTC.

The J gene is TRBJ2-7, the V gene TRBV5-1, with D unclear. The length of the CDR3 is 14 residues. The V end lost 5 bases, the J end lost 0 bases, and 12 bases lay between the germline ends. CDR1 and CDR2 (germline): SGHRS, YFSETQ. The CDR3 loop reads CASSVEVVSYEQYF. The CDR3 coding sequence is TGCGCCAGCAGTGTTGAGGTCGTCTCCTACGAGCAGTACTTC.

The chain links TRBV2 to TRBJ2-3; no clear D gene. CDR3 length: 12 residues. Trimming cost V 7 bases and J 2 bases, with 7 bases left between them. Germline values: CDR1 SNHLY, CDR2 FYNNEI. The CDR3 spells CASTAYTDTQYF. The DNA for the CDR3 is TGTGCCAGCACCGCGTACACAGATACGCAGTATTTT.

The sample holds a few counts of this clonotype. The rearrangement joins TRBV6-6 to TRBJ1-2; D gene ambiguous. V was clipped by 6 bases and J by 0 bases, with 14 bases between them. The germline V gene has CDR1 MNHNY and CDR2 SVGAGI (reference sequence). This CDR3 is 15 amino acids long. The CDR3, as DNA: TGTGCCAGCAGGCACGACCCCTCAGCTAACTATGGCTACACCTTC. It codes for CASRHDPSANYGYTF.

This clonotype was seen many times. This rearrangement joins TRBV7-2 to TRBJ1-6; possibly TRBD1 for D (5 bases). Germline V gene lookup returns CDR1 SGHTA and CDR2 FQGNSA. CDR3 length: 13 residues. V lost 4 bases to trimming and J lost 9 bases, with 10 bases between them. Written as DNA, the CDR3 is TGTGCCAGCAGCTCGAATCAGGGTTCACCCCTCCACTTT. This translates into CASSSNQGSPLHF.

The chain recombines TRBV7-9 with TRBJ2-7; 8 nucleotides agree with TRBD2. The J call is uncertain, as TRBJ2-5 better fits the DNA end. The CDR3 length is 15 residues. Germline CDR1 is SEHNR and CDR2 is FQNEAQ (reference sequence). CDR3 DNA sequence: TGTGCCAGCAGCTCCCCGGGACTAGAGGGCGAGACCCAGTACTTC. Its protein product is CASSSPGLEGETQYF.

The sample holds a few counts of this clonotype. This chain's CDR3 is CSARGPGATQYF. The CDR3 DNA sequence: TGCAGTGCTAGAGGGCCGGGAGCTACGCAGTATTTT. The chain joins TRBV20-1 to TRBJ2-3, with a weak D call TRBD2 (6 bases). The CDR3 runs to 12 residues. The V and J ends lost 1 base and 8 bases respectively, with 10 bases between them. Germline CDR1 DFQATT, CDR2 SNEGSKA (reference sequence).

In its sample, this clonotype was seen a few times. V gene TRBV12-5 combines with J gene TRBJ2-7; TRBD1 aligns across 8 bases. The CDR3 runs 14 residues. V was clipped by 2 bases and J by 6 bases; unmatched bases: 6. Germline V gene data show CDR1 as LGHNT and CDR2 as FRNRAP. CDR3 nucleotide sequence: TGTGCTAGTGGTTTGTTCCAGGGGGCTCTCGAGCAGTACTTC. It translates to CASGLFQGALEQYF. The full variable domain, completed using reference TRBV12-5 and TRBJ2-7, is DARVTQTPRHKVTEMGQEVTMRCQPILGHNTVFWYRQTMMQGLELLAYFRNRAPLDDSGMPKDRFSAEMPDATLATLKIQPSEPRDSAVYFCASGLFQGALEQYFGPGTRLTVT.

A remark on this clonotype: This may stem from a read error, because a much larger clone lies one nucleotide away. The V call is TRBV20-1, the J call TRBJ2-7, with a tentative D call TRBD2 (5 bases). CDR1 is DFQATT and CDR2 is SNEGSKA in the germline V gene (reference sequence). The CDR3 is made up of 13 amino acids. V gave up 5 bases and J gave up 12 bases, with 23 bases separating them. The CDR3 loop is CSAQEGGWETRYF. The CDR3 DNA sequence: TGCAGTGCTCAAGAGGGTGGATGGGAGACCCGGTACTTC.

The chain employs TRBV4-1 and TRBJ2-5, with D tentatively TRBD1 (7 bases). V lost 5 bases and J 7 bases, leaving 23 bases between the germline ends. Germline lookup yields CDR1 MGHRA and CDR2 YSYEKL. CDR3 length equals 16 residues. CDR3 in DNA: TGCGCCAGCAGCGACGGGACAGTCGGACCGGGGGCGACCCAGTACTTC. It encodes CASSDGTVGPGATQYF.

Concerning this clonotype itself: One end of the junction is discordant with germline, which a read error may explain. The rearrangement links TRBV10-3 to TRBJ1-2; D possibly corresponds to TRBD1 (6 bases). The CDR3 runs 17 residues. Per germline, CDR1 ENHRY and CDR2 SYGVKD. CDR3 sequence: CAISESFLQGSNHGYTF. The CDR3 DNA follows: TGTGCCATCAGTGAGTCGTTCCTACAGGGTTCTAACCATGGCTACACCTTC.

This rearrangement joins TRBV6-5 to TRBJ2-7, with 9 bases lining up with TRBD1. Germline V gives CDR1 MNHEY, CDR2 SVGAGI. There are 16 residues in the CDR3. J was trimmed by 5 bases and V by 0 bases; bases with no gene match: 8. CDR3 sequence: CASSYSGQGKGDEQYF. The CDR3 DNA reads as TGTGCCAGCAGTTACTCGGGACAGGGTAAAGGCGACGAGCAGTACTTC.

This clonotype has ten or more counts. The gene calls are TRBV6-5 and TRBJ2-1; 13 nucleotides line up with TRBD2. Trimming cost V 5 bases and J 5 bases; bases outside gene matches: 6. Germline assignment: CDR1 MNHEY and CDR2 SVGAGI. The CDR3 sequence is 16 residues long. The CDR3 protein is CASSRTSGRGNNEQFF. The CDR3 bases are TGTGCCAGCAGTCGTACTAGCGGGAGGGGGAACAATGAGCAGTTCTTC.

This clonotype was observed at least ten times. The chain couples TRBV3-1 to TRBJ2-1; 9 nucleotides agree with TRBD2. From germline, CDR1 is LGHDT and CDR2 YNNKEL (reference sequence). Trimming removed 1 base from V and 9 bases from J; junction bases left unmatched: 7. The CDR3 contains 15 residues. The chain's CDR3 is CASSQGGRVYGEQFF. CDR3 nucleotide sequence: TGTGCCAGCAGCCAAGGCGGGAGGGTTTATGGTGAGCAGTTCTTC.

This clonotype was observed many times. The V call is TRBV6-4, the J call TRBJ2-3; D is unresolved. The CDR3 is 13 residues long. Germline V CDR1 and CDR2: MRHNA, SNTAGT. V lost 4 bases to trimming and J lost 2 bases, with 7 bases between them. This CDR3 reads CASSVRPTDTQYF. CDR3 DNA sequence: TGTGCCAGCAGTGTTCGTCCCACAGATACGCAGTATTTT.